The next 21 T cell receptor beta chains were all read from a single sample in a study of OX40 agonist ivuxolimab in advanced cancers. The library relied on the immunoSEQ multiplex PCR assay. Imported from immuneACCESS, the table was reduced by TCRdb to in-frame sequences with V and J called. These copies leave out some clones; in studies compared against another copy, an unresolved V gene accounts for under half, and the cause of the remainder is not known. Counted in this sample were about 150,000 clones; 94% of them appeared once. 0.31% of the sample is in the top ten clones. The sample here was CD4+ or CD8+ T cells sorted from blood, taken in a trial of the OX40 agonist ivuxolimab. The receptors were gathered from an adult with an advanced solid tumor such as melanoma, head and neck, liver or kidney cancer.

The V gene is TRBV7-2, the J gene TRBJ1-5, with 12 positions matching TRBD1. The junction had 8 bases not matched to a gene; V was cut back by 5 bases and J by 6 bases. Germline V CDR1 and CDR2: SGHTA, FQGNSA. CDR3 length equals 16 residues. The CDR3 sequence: CASSGPGQGAGQPQHF. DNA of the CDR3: TGTGCCAGCAGCGGACCGGGACAGGGGGCCGGTCAGCCCCAGCATTTT.

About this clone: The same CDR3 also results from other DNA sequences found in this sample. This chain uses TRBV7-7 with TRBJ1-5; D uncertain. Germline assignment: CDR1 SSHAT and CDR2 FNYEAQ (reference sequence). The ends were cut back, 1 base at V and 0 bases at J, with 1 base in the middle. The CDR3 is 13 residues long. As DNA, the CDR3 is TGTGCCAGCAGCTTAGATAGCAATCAGCCCCAGCATTTT. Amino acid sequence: CASSLDSNQPQHF.

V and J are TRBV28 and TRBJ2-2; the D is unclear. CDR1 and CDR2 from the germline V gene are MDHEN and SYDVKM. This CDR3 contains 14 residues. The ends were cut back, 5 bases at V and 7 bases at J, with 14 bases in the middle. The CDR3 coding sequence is TGTGCCAGCAGTCGACACCGGACGGACGGGGAGCTGTTTTTT. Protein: CASSRHRTDGELFF.

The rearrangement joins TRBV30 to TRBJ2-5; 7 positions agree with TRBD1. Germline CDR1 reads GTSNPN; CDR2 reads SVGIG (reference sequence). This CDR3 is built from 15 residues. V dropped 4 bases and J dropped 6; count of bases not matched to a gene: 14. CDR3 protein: CAWKGPGPGGKTQYF. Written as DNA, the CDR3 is TGTGCCTGGAAAGGTCCCGGGCCAGGGGGTAAGACCCAGTACTTC.

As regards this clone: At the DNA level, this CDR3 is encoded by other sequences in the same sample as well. CDR3 residues: CASSARLTGQLVAFF. The CDR3 region has the DNA TGTGCCAGCTCCGCTCGGTTGACGGGGCAGTTGGTAGCTTTCTTT. The V gene is TRBV18, the J gene TRBJ1-1, with D possibly being TRBD1 (5 bases). V was trimmed by 6 bases and J by 10 bases, leaving 24 bases between them. In germline, CDR1 is KGHSH, CDR2 LQKENI. The CDR3 extends over 15 amino acids.

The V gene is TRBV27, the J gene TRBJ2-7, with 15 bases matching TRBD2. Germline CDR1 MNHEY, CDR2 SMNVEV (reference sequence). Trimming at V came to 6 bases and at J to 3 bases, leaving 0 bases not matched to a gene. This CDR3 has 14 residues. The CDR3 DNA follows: TGTGCCAGCAGGGGACTAGCGGGAGGCTACGAGCAGTACTTC. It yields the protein CASRGLAGGYEQYF.

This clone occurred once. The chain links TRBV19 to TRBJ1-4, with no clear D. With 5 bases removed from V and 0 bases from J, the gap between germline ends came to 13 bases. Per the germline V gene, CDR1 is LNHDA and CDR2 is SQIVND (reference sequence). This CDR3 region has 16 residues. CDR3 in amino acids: CASSVGSQATNEKLFF. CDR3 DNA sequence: TGTGCCAGTAGTGTCGGGTCGCAGGCAACTAATGAAAAACTGTTTTTT.

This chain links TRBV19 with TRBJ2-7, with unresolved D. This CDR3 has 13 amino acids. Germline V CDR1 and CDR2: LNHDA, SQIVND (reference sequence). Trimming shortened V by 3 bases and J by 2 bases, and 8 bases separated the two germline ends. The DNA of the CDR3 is TGTGCCAGTAGTATCCCCATTCCCTACGAGCAGTACTTC. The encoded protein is CASSIPIPYEQYF.

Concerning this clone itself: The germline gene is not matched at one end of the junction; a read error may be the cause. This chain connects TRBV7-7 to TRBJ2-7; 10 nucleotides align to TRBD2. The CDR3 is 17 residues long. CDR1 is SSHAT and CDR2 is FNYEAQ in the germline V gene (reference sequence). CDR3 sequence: CASSLLAAGGPVYEQYF. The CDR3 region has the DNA TGTGCTAGCAGCTTGCTGGCAGCGGGAGGGCCTGTCTACGAGCAGTACTTC.

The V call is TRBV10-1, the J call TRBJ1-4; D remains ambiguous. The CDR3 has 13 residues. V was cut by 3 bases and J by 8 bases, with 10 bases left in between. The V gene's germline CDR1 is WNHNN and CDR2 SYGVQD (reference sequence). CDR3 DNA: TGCGCCAGCAGTGACGGGATTCTCGAAAAACTGTTTTTT. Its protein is CASSDGILEKLFF.

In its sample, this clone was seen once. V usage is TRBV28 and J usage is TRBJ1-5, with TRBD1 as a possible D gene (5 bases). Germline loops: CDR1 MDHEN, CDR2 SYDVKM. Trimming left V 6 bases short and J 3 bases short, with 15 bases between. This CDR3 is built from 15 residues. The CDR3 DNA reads TGTGCCAGCAGCCCTCGTGGGGCGGCCAATCAGCCCCAGCATTTT. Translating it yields CASSPRGAANQPQHF.

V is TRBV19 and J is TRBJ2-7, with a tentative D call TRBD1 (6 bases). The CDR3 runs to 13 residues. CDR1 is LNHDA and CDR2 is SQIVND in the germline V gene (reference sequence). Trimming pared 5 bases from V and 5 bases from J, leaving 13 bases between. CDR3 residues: CASSQTGRDEQYF. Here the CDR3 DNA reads TGTGCCAGTAGTCAAACAGGGCGGGACGAGCAGTACTTC.

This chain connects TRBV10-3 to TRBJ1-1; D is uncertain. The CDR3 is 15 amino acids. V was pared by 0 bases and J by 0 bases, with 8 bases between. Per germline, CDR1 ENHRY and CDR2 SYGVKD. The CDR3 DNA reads TGTGCCATCAGTGAGTCTCGGGGTATGAACACTGAAGCTTTCTTT. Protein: CAISESRGMNTEAFF.

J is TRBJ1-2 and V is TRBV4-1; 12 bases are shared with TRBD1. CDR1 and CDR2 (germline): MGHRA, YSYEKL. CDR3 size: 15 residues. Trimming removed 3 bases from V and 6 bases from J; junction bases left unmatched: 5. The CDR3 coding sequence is TGCGCCAGCAGCCACGAGGGACAGGGGGCGCATGGCTACACCTTC. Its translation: CASSHEGQGAHGYTF.

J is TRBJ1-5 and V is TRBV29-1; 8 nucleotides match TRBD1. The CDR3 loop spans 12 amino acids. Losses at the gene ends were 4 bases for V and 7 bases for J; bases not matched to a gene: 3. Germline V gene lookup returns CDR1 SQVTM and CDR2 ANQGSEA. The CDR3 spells CSVGTGGQPQHF. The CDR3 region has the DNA TGCAGCGTTGGAACAGGGGGGCAGCCCCAGCATTTT. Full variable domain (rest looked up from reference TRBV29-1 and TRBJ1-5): SAVISQKPSRDICQRGTSLTIQCQVDSQVTMMFWYRQQPGQSLTLIATANQGSEATYESGFVIDKFPISRPNLTFSTLTVSNMSPEDSSIYLCSVGTGGQPQHFGDGTRLSIL.

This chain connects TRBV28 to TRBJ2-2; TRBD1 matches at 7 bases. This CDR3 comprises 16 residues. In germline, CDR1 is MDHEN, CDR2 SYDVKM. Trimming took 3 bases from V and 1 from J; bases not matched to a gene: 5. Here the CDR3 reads CASSLGQLMNTGELFF. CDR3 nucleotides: TGTGCCAGCAGTTTGGGACAGCTAATGAACACCGGGGAGCTGTTTTTT. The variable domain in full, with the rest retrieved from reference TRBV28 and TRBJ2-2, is DVKVTQSSRYLVKRTGEKVFLECVQDMDHENMFWYRQDPGLGLRLIYFSYDVKMKEKGDIPEGYSVSREKKERFSLILESASTNQTSMYLCASSLGQLMNTGELFFGEGSRLTVL.

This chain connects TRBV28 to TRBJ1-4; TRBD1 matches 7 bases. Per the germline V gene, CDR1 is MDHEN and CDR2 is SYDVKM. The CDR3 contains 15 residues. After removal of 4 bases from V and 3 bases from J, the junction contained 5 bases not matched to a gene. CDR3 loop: CASSSIGTANEKLFF. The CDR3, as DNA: TGTGCCAGCAGTTCTATCGGGACAGCTAATGAAAAACTGTTTTTT.

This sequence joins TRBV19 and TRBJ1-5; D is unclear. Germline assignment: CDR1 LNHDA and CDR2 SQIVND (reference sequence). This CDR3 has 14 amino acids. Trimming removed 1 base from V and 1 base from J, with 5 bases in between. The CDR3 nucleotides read TGTGCCAGTAGTATAGTGCAGAGCAATCAGCCCCAGCATTTT. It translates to CASSIVQSNQPQHF.

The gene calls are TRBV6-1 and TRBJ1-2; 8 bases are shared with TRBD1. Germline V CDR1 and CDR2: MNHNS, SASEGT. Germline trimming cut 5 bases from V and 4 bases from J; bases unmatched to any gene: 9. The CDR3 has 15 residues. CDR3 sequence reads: CASSPGQGDTYGYTF. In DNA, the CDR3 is TGTGCCAGCAGTCCAGGACAGGGTGATACCTATGGCTACACCTTC.

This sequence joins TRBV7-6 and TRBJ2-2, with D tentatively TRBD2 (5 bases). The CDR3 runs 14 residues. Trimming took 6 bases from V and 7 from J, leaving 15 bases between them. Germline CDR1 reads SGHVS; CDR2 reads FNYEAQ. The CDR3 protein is CASSWTGRHGELFF. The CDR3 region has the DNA TGTGCCAGCAGTTGGACTGGTAGGCACGGGGAGCTGTTTTTT.

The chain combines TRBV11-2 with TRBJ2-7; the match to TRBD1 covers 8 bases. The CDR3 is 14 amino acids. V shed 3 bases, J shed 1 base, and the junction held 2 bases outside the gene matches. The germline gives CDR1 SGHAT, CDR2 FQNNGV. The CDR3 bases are TGTGCCAGCAGCTTCAGGGGGCAGTCCTACGAGCAGTACTTC. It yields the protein CASSFRGQSYEQYF.